This entry lists 24 T cell receptor beta chains sequenced from one sample in a study of CD8 T cells in Susac syndrome. Random hexamers were used to reverse transcribe the RNA input (roughly 0.5 to 1 ug). TCRdb reprocessed the immunoSEQ multiplex PCR reads via MiXCR and lists one record per CDR3 protein. Of some 190,000 distinct CDR3 sequences in the sample, 93% are singletons; the top ten hold 0.095% to 0.12%. Sample: CD4+ T cells from PBMCs. Receptor source: a human donor in good health.

This chain joins TRBV5-6 and TRBJ1-1; D may be TRBD1 (6 bases). This CDR3 has 15 residues. Trimming took 2 bases from V and 0 from J, leaving 11 bases between them. Germline CDR1 SGHDT, CDR2 YYEEEE. In nucleotides, the CDR3 is TGTGCCAGCAGCTTTACCGACAGGATGAACACTGAAGCTTTCTTT. Translated: CASSFTDRMNTEAFF.

CDR3 sequence: CASSHFIGTSGGRMETQYF. CDR3 DNA: TGTGCCAGCAGCCATTTTATCGGGACTAGCGGGGGAAGGATGGAGACCCAGTACTTC. The chain carries TRBV3-1 and TRBJ2-5; 14 bases line up with TRBD2. Germline V lookup: CDR1 LGHDT, CDR2 YNNKEL (reference sequence). This CDR3 has 19 residues. Trimming took 3 bases from V and 5 from J; bases not matched to a gene: 14.

This clonotype came up once. V usage is TRBV29-1 and J usage is TRBJ2-6, with 7 bases that match TRBD1. CDR3 size: 17 residues. Germline trimming cut 1 base from V and 0 bases from J; bases unmatched to any gene: 6. From germline, CDR1 is SQVTM and CDR2 ANQGSEA. This chain's CDR3 is CSVEVGTAFSGANVLTF. In nucleotides, the CDR3 is TGCAGCGTTGAAGTTGGGACAGCTTTCTCTGGGGCCAACGTCCTGACTTTC. The full variable domain, rest sourced from reference TRBV29-1 and TRBJ2-6, is SAVISQKPSRDICQRGTSLTIQCQVDSQVTMMFWYRQQPGQSLTLIATANQGSEATYESGFVIDKFPISRPNLTFSTLTVSNMSPEDSSIYLCSVEVGTAFSGANVLTFGAGSRLTVL.

This chain joins TRBV5-6 and TRBJ1-5; D not resolved. Germline loops: CDR1 SGHDT, CDR2 YYEEEE. Trimming shortened V by 10 bases and J by 6 bases, and 17 bases separated the two germline ends. CDR3 size: 13 residues. As DNA, the CDR3 is TGTGCCCCCTATAGGGTCGGGAGTCAGCCCCAGCATTTT. Translated, it gives CAPYRVGSQPQHF.

The chain links TRBV6-5 to TRBJ2-3; weak D call: TRBD2 (5 bases). Per the germline V gene, CDR1 is MNHEY and CDR2 is SVGAGI. There are 14 residues in the CDR3. Deletions cut 6 bases from V and 0 bases from J, with 10 bases between. The CDR3 DNA follows: TGTGCCAGCAGCGAGGGTCGCAGCACAGATACGCAGTATTTT. As protein: CASSEGRSTDTQYF.

V usage is TRBV4-1 and J usage is TRBJ2-2; 7 nucleotides agree with TRBD2. CDR3 length: 16 residues. Trimming took 1 base from V and 3 from J; bases not matched to a gene: 5. Germline V gene data show CDR1 as MGHRA and CDR2 as YSYEKL. This CDR3 is CASSQVGGTYTGELFF. CDR3 nucleotide sequence: TGCGCCAGCAGCCAAGTCGGGGGGACCTACACCGGGGAGCTGTTTTTT.

This rearrangement joins TRBV10-3 to TRBJ2-3; 15 positions agree with TRBD2. This CDR3 contains 17 residues. After removal of 6 bases from V and 0 bases from J, the junction contained 4 bases not matched to a gene. Germline assignment: CDR1 ENHRY and CDR2 SYGVKD. CDR3 coding DNA: TGTGCCATCAGAGGACTAGCGGGGGGGACTAGCACAGATACGCAGTATTTT. This encodes CAIRGLAGGTSTDTQYF.

The gene calls are TRBV5-1 and TRBJ2-7; 13 nucleotides agree with TRBD2. V lost 5 bases to trimming and J lost 2 bases; unmatched junction nucleotides: 13. Looked up from germline, CDR1 is SGHRS and CDR2 is YFSETQ. CDR3 length equals 18 residues. This chain's CDR3 is CASRLTRLAGGEPYEQYF. For the CDR3, the DNA is TGCGCCAGCAGACTGACGCGACTAGCGGGGGGCGAACCCTACGAGCAGTACTTC.

This clonotype is a singleton in its sample. This chain uses TRBV28 with TRBJ2-1; 7 nucleotides agree with TRBD2. The CDR3 covers 13 residues. Trimming removed 4 bases from V and 4 bases from J; junction bases left unmatched: 1. Germline V lookup: CDR1 MDHEN, CDR2 SYDVKM. CDR3 residues: CASSWGGYNEQFF. For the CDR3, the DNA is TGTGCCAGCAGTTGGGGGGGGTACAATGAGCAGTTCTTC.

CDR3 in amino acids: CASSPPVQPQHF. The CDR3 nucleotides are TGTGCCAGCAGCCCACCGGTCCAGCCCCAGCATTTT. This sequence joins TRBV28 and TRBJ1-5; D gene uncertain. This CDR3 comprises 12 residues. The germline V gene has CDR1 MDHEN and CDR2 SYDVKM. V lost 6 bases to trimming and J lost 7 bases, with 10 bases between them.

The J gene is TRBJ1-5, the V gene TRBV29-1, with TRBD1 as a possible D gene (5 bases). Between the trimmed V and J ends, which lost 6 bases and 0 bases, there was a span of 9 bases. The CDR3 spans 13 residues. Germline assignment: CDR1 SQVTM and CDR2 ANQGSEA. CDR3 region: CSVGDVSNQPQHF. The CDR3 DNA reads as TGCAGCGTCGGGGACGTTAGCAATCAGCCCCAGCATTTT.

The rearrangement links TRBV6-5 to TRBJ1-5; perhaps TRBD1 as D (6 bases). CDR1 is MNHEY, CDR2 SVGAGI, per germline. Trimming shortened V by 2 bases and J by 2 bases, and 10 bases separated the two germline ends. This CDR3 comprises 15 residues. DNA for the CDR3: TGTGCCAGCAGTTACCGCGGGGGCGGCAATCAGCCCCAGCATTTT. It codes for CASSYRGGGNQPQHF.

The chain combines TRBV7-2 with TRBJ1-2, with 8 bases lining up with TRBD1. The germline V gene encodes CDR1 SGHTA and CDR2 FQGNSA. The ends lost 6 bases at V and 5 bases at J; junction bases unmatched: 11. CDR3 length equals 15 residues. DNA of the CDR3: TGTGCCAGCAGTTCGCGACAGGGGAAATCGTATGGCTACACCTTC. Residues: CASSSRQGKSYGYTF.

J is TRBJ2-1 and V is TRBV27; D gene ambiguous. The length of the CDR3 is 15 residues. Germline V lookup: CDR1 MNHEY, CDR2 SMNVEV (reference sequence). Trimming took off 6 bases at V and 8 bases at J, with 20 bases between the two ends. The CDR3 reads CASSLRPSILDEQFF. The CDR3 DNA reads as TGTGCCAGCAGCCTACGGCCCTCTATCCTAGATGAGCAGTTCTTC.

V and J are TRBV7-2 and TRBJ2-3; weak D call: TRBD1 (6 bases). Germline V CDR1 and CDR2: SGHTA, FQGNSA. CDR3 length equals 13 residues. The V gene lost 1 base and the J gene lost 7 bases, with 9 bases spanning the gap. The CDR3 loop is CASSLDRANTQYF. For the CDR3, the DNA is TGTGCCAGCAGCTTAGACAGGGCTAATACGCAGTATTTT.

The chain has TRBV4-1 and TRBJ2-3; D perhaps matches TRBD2 (6 bases). This CDR3 is 15 amino acids long. Germline V gives CDR1 MGHRA, CDR2 YSYEKL. V was shortened by 5 bases and J by 6 bases, with 18 bases between the two germline ends. CDR3 in DNA: TGCGCCAGCAGCATCCGACTAGTTCCCAGGGATACGCAGTATTTT. As protein: CASSIRLVPRDTQYF.

This chain connects TRBV6-2 or TRBV6-3 to TRBJ2-1; D unclear. CDR1 and CDR2 (germline): MNHEY, SVGEGT. CDR3 length equals 16 residues. The V gene lost 5 bases and the J gene lost 0 bases, with 14 bases spanning the gap. The CDR3 spells CASSGHLISSYNEQFF. DNA of the CDR3: TGTGCCAGCAGTGGTCATCTGATTAGCTCCTACAATGAGCAGTTCTTC.

The chain couples TRBV7-9 to TRBJ1-2; a possible D gene is TRBD1 (5 bases). The CDR3 loop spans 14 amino acids. The V and J ends lost 3 bases and 1 base respectively, with 9 bases between them. Germline CDR1 SEHNR, CDR2 FQNEAQ (reference sequence). The CDR3 DNA reads as TGTGCCAGCAGCTTCGGGGGGAGTAACTATGGCTACACCTTC. Translating gives CASSFGGSNYGYTF.

This clonotype is a singleton in its sample. The chain links TRBV7-3 to TRBJ1-1, with TRBD1 matching 7 bases. Trimming at V came to 6 bases and at J to 5 bases, leaving 6 bases not matched to a gene. Germline-derived CDR1 and CDR2 are SGHTA and FQGTGA. The CDR3 extends over 13 amino acids. The CDR3 protein is CASSFDRVTEAFF. CDR3 nucleotides: TGTGCCAGCAGTTTTGACAGGGTTACTGAAGCTTTCTTT.

The V and J genes are TRBV9 and TRBJ1-6; D may be TRBD1 (5 bases). This CDR3 is built from 14 residues. Germline V CDR1 and CDR2: SGDLS, YYNGEE. Deletions cut 7 bases from V and 6 bases from J, with 14 bases between. This CDR3 reads CASGWGGINSPLHF. The CDR3 nucleotides read TGTGCCAGCGGGTGGGGGGGAATTAATTCACCCCTCCACTTT.

This clonotype is a singleton in its sample. The chain employs TRBV19 and TRBJ2-7; D is undetermined. V lost 5 bases, J lost 3 bases, and 17 bases lay in between. Germline CDR1 and CDR2: LNHDA and SQIVND (reference sequence). CDR3 length: 15 amino acids. The CDR3 nucleotides read TGTGCCAGTAGTGGAATTATACCCCCGGACTACGAGCAGTACTTC. It is translated as CASSGIIPPDYEQYF.

The rearrangement uses TRBV28 and TRBJ1-5; a weak D match, TRBD1 (6 bases). The germline V and J ends were trimmed by 6 bases and 0 bases, with 12 bases remaining between them. The germline V gene encodes CDR1 MDHEN and CDR2 SYDVKM. The CDR3 length is 15 residues. The CDR3 reads CASRVGALSNQPQHF. CDR3 nucleotide sequence: TGTGCCAGCAGGGTGGGGGCCCTTAGCAATCAGCCCCAGCATTTT.

The chain links TRBV7-2 to TRBJ2-3, with 8 nucleotides matching TRBD2. The length of the CDR3 is 15 residues. The trim removed 5 bases at V and 2 bases at J, leaving 6 bases unmatched. Germline CDR1 reads SGHTA; CDR2 reads FQGNSA. The CDR3 loop is CASSQERGPTDTQYF. CDR3 DNA: TGTGCCAGCAGCCAAGAGCGGGGGCCCACAGATACGCAGTATTTT.

The J gene is TRBJ1-2, the V gene TRBV20-1; no clear D gene. Germline V gene lookup returns CDR1 DFQATT and CDR2 SNEGSKA (reference sequence). V shed 5 bases and J shed 8 bases, with 15 bases lying between them. CDR3 length: 12 residues. CDR3 amino acids: CSAPPLPGGYTF. The DNA of the CDR3 is TGCAGTGCTCCCCCCCTGCCTGGGGGCTACACCTTC.